This T cell receptor (beta chain) was identified in a study of blood T cell repertoires in COVID-19. At the level of the study: The study drew acute and convalescent COVID-19 samples from the United States, Italy and Spain. Sources were T cells, B-cell-depleted T cells, or PBMCs; the material itself was cDNA or gDNA.

Germline-derived CDR1 and CDR2 are LGHNA and YNFKEQ. Germline trimming cut 3 bases from V and 0 bases from J; bases unmatched to any gene: 5. The length of the CDR3 is 16 residues. Methods used by the authors: Estimated nucleated cell counts came from reference gene primer amplification. Measured with immunoSEQ multiplex PCR; TCRdb has only the in-frame clones, and not every one. V and J calls and clone size are copied from that table; D and trimming were computed from the DNA. The table has a few hundred thousand clones, roughly 80% seen once; the top ten hold 2.3%. The TCR sequence derives from a woman between 55 and 75 years old with acute or convalescent COVID-19. The chain carries TRBV4-2 and TRBJ1-1, with TRBD1 identical over 9 bases. The sequencing sample was made of peripheral blood. The CDR3 sequence is CASSQDRGSLNTEAFF. The DNA for the CDR3 is TGTGCCAGCAGCCAGGACAGGGGATCCCTGAACACTGAAGCTTTCTTT.